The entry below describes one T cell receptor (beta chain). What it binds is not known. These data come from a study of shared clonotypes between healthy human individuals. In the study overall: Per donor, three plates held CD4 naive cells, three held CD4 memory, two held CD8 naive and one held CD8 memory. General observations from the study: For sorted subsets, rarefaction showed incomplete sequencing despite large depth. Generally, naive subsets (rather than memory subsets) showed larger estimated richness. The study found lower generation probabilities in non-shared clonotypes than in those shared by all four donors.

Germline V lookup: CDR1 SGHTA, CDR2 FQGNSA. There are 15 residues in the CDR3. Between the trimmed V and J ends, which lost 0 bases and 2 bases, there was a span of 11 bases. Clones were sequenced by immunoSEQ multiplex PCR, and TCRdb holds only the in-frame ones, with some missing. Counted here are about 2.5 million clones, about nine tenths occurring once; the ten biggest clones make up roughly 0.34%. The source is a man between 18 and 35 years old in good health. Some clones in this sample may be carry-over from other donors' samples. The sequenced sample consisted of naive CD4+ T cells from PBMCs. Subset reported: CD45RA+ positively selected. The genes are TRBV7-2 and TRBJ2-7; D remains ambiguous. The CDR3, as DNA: TGTGCCAGCAGCTTAGCGGGTACCAATCCCTACGAGCAGTACTTC. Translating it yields CASSLAGTNPYEQYF. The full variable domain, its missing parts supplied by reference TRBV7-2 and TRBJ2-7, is GAGVSQSPSNKVTEKGKDVELRCDPISGHTALYWYRQSLGQGLEFLIYFQGNSAPDKSGLPSDRFSAERTGGSVSTLTIQRTQQEDSAVYLCASSLAGTNPYEQYFGPGTRLTVT.